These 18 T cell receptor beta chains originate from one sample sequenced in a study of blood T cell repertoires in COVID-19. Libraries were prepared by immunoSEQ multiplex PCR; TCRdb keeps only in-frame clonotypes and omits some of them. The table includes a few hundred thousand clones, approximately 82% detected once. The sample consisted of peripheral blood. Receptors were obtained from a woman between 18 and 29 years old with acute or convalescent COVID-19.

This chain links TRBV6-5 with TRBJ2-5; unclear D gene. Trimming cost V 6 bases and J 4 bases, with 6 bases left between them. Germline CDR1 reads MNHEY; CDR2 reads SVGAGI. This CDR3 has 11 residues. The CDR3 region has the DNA TGTGCCAGCAGCTTTGTAGAGACCCAGTACTTC. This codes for CASSFVETQYF.

The CDR3, as DNA: TGTGCCAGCAGCCCTCCCGGGACAGGGTACACTGAAGCTTTCTTT. It is translated as CASSPPGTGYTEAFF. The chain has TRBV14 and TRBJ1-1; 9 bases fit TRBD1. Unmatched junction bases numbered 6, after V lost 4 bases and J lost 3 bases. The CDR3 extends over 15 amino acids. The germline V gene has CDR1 SGHDN and CDR2 FVKESK.

This chain's CDR3 is CASSSTSPLYNEQFF. CDR3 DNA sequence: TGTGCCAGCAGCTCGACTAGTCCCCTCTACAATGAGCAGTTCTTC. The chain recombines TRBV5-6 with TRBJ2-1; D is perhaps TRBD2 (6 bases). V shed 3 bases and J shed 3 bases, with 13 bases lying between them. CDR3 length: 15 amino acids. CDR1 is SGHDT and CDR2 is YYEEEE in the germline V gene.

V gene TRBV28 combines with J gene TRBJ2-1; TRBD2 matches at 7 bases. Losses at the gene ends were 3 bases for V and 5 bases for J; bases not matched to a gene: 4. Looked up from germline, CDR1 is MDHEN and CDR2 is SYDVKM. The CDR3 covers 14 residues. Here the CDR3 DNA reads TGTGCCAGCAGTTTCGGGAGGAGCCACAATGAGCAGTTCTTC. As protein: CASSFGRSHNEQFF. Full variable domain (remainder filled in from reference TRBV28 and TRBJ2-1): DVKVTQSSRYLVKRTGEKVFLECVQDMDHENMFWYRQDPGLGLRLIYFSYDVKMKEKGDIPEGYSVSREKKERFSLILESASTNQTSMYLCASSFGRSHNEQFFGPGTRLTVL.

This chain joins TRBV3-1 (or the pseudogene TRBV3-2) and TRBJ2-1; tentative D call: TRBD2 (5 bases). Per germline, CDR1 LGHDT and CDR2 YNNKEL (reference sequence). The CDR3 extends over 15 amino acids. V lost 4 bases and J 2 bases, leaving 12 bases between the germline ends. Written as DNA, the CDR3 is TGTGCCAGCAGCCGGGTGAGGGAACCCTACAATGAGCAGTTCTTC. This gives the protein CASSRVREPYNEQFF.

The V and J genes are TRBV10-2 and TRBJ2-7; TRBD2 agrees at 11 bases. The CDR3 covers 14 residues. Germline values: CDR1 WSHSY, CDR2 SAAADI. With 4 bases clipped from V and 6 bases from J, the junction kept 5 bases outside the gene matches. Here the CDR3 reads CASSVTSGRSEQYF. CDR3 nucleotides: TGCGCCAGCAGTGTAACTAGCGGGAGAAGCGAGCAGTACTTC.

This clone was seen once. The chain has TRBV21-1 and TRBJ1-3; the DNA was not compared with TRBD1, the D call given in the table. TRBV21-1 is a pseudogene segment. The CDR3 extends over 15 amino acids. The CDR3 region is CASSTNRSSGNTIYF. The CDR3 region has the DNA TGTGCCAGCAGCACCAACAGGTCCTCTGGAAACACCATATATTTT.

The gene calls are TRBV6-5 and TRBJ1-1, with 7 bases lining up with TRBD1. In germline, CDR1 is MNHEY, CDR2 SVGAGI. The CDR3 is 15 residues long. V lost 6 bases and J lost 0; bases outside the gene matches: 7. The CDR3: CASSRTGGMNTEAFF. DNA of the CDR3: TGTGCCAGCAGCCGGACAGGAGGGATGAACACTGAAGCTTTCTTT.

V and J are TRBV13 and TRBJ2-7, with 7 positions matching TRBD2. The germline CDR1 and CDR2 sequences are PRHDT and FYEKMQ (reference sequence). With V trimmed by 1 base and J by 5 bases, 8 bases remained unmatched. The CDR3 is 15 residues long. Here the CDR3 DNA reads TGTGCCAGCAGCTTAGCGGGCGCGGGAGAGGACGAGCAGTACTTC. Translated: CASSLAGAGEDEQYF.

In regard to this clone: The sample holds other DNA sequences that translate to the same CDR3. The DNA for the CDR3 is TGTGCCAGCAGCCCCCAGGGGCAAGAGACCCAGTACTTC. Protein product: CASSPQGQETQYF. The rearrangement links TRBV11-2 to TRBJ2-5; D might be TRBD1 (6 bases). CDR1 and CDR2 from the germline V gene are SGHAT and FQNNGV. This CDR3 has 13 amino acids. V shed 5 bases and J shed 2 bases, with 9 bases lying between them.

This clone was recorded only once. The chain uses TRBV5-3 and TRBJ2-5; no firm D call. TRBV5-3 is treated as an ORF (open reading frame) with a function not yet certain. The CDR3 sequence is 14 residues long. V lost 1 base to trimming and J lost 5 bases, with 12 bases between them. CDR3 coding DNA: TGTGCCAGAAGCTTGTCCCGCGATAAGGAGACCCAGTACTTC. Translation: CARSLSRDKETQYF.

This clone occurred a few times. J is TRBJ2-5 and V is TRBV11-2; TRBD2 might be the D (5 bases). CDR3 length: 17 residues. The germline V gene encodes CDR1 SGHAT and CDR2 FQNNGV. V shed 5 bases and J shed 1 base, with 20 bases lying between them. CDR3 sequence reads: CASSPMGRNKVQETQYF. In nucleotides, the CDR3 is TGTGCCAGCAGCCCCATGGGGAGAAACAAAGTCCAAGAGACCCAGTACTTC.

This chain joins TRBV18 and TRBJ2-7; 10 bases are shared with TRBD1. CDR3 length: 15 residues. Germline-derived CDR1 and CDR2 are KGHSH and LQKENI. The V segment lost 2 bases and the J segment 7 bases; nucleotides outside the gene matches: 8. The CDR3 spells CASSPGTGVFTEQYF. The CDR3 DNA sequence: TGTGCCAGCTCACCAGGGACAGGGGTTTTTACGGAGCAGTACTTC.

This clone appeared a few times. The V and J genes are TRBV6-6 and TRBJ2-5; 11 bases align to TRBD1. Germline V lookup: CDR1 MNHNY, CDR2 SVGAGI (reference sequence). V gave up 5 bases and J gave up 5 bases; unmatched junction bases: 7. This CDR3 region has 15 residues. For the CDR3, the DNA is TGTGCCAGCAGTCCCGGGACAGGGGGTAGGGAGACCCAGTACTTC. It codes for CASSPGTGGRETQYF.

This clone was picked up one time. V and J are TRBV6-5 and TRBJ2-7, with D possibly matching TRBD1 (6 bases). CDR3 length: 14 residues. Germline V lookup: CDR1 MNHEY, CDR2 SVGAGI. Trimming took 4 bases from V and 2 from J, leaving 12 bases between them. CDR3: CASSWGTPPYEQYF. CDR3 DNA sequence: TGTGCCAGCAGTTGGGGGACACCACCCTACGAGCAGTACTTC.

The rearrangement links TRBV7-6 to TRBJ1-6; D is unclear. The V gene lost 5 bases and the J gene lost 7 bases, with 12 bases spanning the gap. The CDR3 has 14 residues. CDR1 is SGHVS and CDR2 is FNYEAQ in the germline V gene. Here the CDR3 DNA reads TGTGCCAGCAGCCGGGTTGGGGAGAATTCACCCCTCCACTTT. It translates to CASSRVGENSPLHF.

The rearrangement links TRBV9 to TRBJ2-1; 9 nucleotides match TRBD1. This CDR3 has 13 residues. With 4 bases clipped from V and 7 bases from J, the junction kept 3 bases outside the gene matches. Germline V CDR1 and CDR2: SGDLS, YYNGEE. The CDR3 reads CASSTTGGNEQFF. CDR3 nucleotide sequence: TGTGCCAGCAGCACGACAGGGGGAAATGAGCAGTTCTTC.

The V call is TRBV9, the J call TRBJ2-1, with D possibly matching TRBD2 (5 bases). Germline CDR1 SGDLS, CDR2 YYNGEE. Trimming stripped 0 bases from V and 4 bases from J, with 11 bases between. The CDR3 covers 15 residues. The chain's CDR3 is CASSVGSGFYNEQFF. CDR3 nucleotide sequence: TGTGCCAGCAGCGTAGGAAGCGGTTTTTACAATGAGCAGTTCTTC.